Described below is a single T cell receptor (beta chain) sequence and its context. Its binding antigen is unknown. It has no much larger one-base neighbor in the sample; base qualities were not kept. The label giving this sample's treatment or condition can be read as: allogeneic hematopoietic cell transplantation with graft depleted of TCRalphabeta T cells and CD19 B cells. Transplant recipients were children who received TCRalphabeta/CD19-depleted allogeneic hematopoietic cell grafts. This record comes from a study of T-cell reconstitution after alpha-beta-depleted transplantation in children listed by TCRdb under 2016. For the study in its entirety: The study quantitatively tracked T-cell immune reconstitution after TCRalphabeta/CD19-depleted allogeneic hematopoietic cell transplantation in children using TCR repertoire profiling.

V and J are truncated by 3 bases and 0 bases respectively, leaving an intervening sequence of 12 bases. The CDR3, from cysteine to phenylalanine, totals 15 residues. Only the CDR3 part of the read is kept: 45 bases, read in frame from the first base. The germline V gene provides CDR1 MGHRA and CDR2 YSYEKL. The study at large found these results: The apparently early alphabetaT-cell count recovery about two months after transplant was reportedly dependent on only several hundred rapidly expanded clones derived from non-depleted graft cells. Over the following months the frequencies of hyperexpanded clones went down, and after one year T-cell counts and TCRbeta diversity were mostly credited to newly produced T cells. The high TCRbeta diversity at day 60 in some patients was ascribed to recipient T cells and intrathymic progenitors that had survived conditioning.

Libraries came from PCR. The instrument was an Illumina HiSeq 2500. Molecular barcoding was employed in the preparation of TCR libraries, with unique molecular identifiers being used to normalize TCRbeta repertoire quantification. TCRdb reran the public reads through fastp at Q25 and MiXCR, keeping productive beta chains. All rows with the same CDR3 protein become a single entry with the most common DNA and genes. Across this sample there are approximately 800,000 distinct CDR3 sequences, with under 20% seen only once. The ten largest clones take up just under 5% of the sample. The sample here was PBMCs, mostly from graft donor cells, taken 360 days after TCRalphabeta/CD19-depleted stem cell transplant. This receptor was identified in a male patient younger than 18 who had a stem cell transplant for acute lymphoblastic leukemia, so the T cells may come from the graft donor. The V and J genes are TRBV4-1 and TRBJ2-7; TRBD1 is perhaps the D gene, given 6 matching bases. CDR3 sequence: CASSHEGEGSYEQYF. The DNA sequence reads TGCGCCAGCAGCCATGAGGGGGAAGGCTCCTACGAGCAGTACTTC.